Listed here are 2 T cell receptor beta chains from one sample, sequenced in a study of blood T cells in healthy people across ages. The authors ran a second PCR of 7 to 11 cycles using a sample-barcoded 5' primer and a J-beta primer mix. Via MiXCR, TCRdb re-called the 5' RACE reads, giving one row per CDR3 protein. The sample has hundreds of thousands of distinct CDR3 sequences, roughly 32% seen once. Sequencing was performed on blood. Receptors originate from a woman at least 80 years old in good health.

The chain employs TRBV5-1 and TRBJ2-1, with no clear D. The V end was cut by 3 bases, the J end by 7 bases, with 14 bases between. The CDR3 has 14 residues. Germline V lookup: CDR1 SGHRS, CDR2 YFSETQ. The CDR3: CASSWVGLRNEQFF. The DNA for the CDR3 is TGCGCCAGCAGCTGGGTGGGTCTTCGGAATGAGCAGTTCTTC.

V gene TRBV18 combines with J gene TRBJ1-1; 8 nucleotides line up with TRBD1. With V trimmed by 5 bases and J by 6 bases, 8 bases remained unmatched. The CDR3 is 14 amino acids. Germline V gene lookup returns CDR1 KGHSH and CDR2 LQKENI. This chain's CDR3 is CASSGTGGMAEAFF. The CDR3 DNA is TGTGCCAGCTCAGGAACAGGGGGAATGGCTGAAGCTTTCTTT.